Below are 8 T cell receptor beta chains sequenced from a single sample in a study of CD8 T cells in Susac syndrome. An amount of RNA that ranged from 0.5 to 1 ug was reverse transcribed with random hexamers. From the immunoSEQ multiplex PCR reads, TCRdb called clonotypes with MiXCR, one entry per CDR3 protein. The profile covers roughly 180,000 distinct CDR3 sequences, with roughly 94% appearing a single time and about 0.1% taken by the ten largest. Specimen: CD4+ T cells from PBMCs. All receptors come from a human donor with Susac syndrome.

The V call is TRBV30, the J call TRBJ2-7; 13 bases map to TRBD2. This CDR3 has 14 residues. Trimming at V came to 4 bases and at J to 4 bases, leaving 4 bases not matched to a gene. Germline V gene sequence: CDR1 GTSNPN, CDR2 SVGIG (reference sequence). The CDR3 DNA reads as TGTGCCTGGAAACTAGCGGGGGGGCCTTACGAGCAGTACTTC. This encodes CAWKLAGGPYEQYF.

The CDR3 DNA reads TGTGCCAGCAGTGCTGGACAGAGTCCTGATGAGCAGTTCTTC. Its translation: CASSAGQSPDEQFF. The chain couples TRBV27 to TRBJ2-1; D may be TRBD1 (6 bases). The CDR3 spans 14 residues. The V gene lost 5 bases and the J gene lost 8 bases, with 16 bases spanning the gap. Germline CDR1 MNHEY, CDR2 SMNVEV (reference sequence).

The rearrangement links TRBV18 to TRBJ2-5, with 9 bases fitting TRBD1. The CDR3 covers 13 residues. Per the germline V gene, CDR1 is KGHSH and CDR2 is LQKENI. V trimming: 4 bases; J trimming: 5 bases; junction bases outside the gene matches: 2. CDR3 in DNA: TGTGCCAGCTCACGGGACAGGGCCGAGACCCAGTACTTC. Protein sequence: CASSRDRAETQYF.

This clonotype was counted once. The J gene is TRBJ2-7, the V gene TRBV11-2; D ambiguous. CDR1 and CDR2 (germline): SGHAT, FQNNGV. CDR3 length equals 13 residues. Trimming stripped 5 bases from V and 3 bases from J, with 11 bases between. DNA of the CDR3: TGTGCCAGCAGCCGCGACTTCATCTACGAGCAGTACTTC. It codes for CASSRDFIYEQYF.

The table lists this clonotype with a count of one. The chain uses TRBV7-9 and TRBJ1-2, with 8 bases fitting TRBD1. V trimming: 3 bases; J trimming: 8 bases; junction bases outside the gene matches: 11. This CDR3 has 15 amino acids. Germline V gives CDR1 SEHNR, CDR2 FQNEAQ (reference sequence). In nucleotides, the CDR3 is TGTGCCAGCAGCTTTGGTGACAGGGGAGCAGAAGGCTACACCTTC. Translating it yields CASSFGDRGAEGYTF.

The chain employs TRBV12-3 or TRBV12-4 and TRBJ2-1, with D perhaps assigned TRBD1 or TRBD2 (6 bases each). V gave up 7 bases and J gave up 0 bases, with 16 bases separating them. CDR3 size: 16 residues. CDR3 loop: CASTGGGRGSYNEQFF. The CDR3 DNA is TGTGCCAGCACCGGGGGCGGAAGGGGCTCCTACAATGAGCAGTTCTTC.

V and J are TRBV6-2 or TRBV6-3 and TRBJ1-2, with a weak D call TRBD1 (6 bases). This CDR3 contains 12 residues. From germline, CDR1 is MNHEY and CDR2 SVGEGT. V was pared by 7 bases and J by 4 bases, with 10 bases between. CDR3 DNA: TGTGCCAGCACCAAACAGGGCTATGGCTACACCTTC. Protein sequence: CASTKQGYGYTF.

The chain couples TRBV29-1 to TRBJ2-1; D is possibly TRBD2 (6 bases). The CDR3 is 12 residues long. Germline V gene lookup returns CDR1 SQVTM and CDR2 ANQGSEA. V lost 2 bases and J lost 6, with 8 bases in between. CDR3 nucleotides: TGCAGCGTTGAACTGGGAGGCAATGAGCAGTTCTTC. It specifies CSVELGGNEQFF.